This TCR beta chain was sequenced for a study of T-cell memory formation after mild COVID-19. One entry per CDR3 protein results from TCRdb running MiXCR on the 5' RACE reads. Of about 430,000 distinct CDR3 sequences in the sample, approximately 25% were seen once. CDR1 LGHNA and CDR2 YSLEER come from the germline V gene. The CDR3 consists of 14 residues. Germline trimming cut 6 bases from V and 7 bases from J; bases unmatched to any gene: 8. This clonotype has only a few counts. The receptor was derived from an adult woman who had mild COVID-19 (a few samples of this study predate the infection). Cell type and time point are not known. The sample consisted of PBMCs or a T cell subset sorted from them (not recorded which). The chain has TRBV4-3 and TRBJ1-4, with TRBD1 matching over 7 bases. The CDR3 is CASRRDRGIEKLFF. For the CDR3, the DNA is TGCGCCAGCAGAAGGGACAGAGGTATTGAAAAACTGTTTTTT.